The 10 T cell receptor beta chains in this list originate from one sample, sequenced in a study of cytomegalovirus exposure and HLA in healthy donors. 60 Vbeta and 13 Jbeta primers were used in PCR. Profiled with immunoSEQ multiplex PCR; TCRdb holds only in-frame clones, not every one. The data show fewer than 200,000 clones, 60% to 85% seen once. Sequenced sample: PBMCs. Every receptor here comes from a man aged 35 to 55 in good health and CMV-seronegative.

This chain connects TRBV7-4 to TRBJ2-1; 12 bases align to TRBD2. The length of the CDR3 is 16 residues. The V and J ends lost 5 bases and 4 bases, in that order; junction bases with no gene match: 6. Germline CDR1 SGHVT, CDR2 SQSDAQ. CDR3 in amino acids: CASSHRTSGTYNEQFF. Here the CDR3 DNA reads TGTGCCAGCAGCCACCGGACTAGCGGGACGTACAATGAGCAGTTCTTC.

The chain couples TRBV7-2 to TRBJ2-1; TRBD2 matches 7 bases. There are 17 residues in the CDR3. Germline loops: CDR1 SGHTA, CDR2 FQGNSA. With V trimmed by 0 bases and J by 1 base, 6 bases remained unmatched. The CDR3 DNA reads as TGTGCCAGCAGCTTAGCATGGGGCGGGAGATCCTACAATGAGCAGTTCTTC. Encoded protein: CASSLAWGGRSYNEQFF.

The sample holds a few counts of this clone. The V and J genes are TRBV5-4 and TRBJ2-4, with D possibly matching TRBD1 (6 bases). The CDR3 sequence is 17 residues long. Germline V gives CDR1 SGHNT, CDR2 YYREEE (reference sequence). Trimming cost V 3 bases and J 2 bases, with 18 bases left between them. The CDR3 loop reads CASSSSRDTRTKNIQYF. CDR3 DNA sequence: TGTGCCAGCAGCTCATCCCGGGACACCCGGACCAAAAACATTCAGTACTTC.

On this clone: Other DNA sequences in the same sample also yield this CDR3. The chain joins TRBV19 to TRBJ2-5; D remains unclear. The CDR3 contains 14 residues. The germline CDR1 and CDR2 sequences are LNHDA and SQIVND (reference sequence). Deletions cut 1 base from V and 2 bases from J, with 8 bases between. CDR3 loop: CASSIVAAQETQYF. CDR3 sequence (DNA): TGTGCCAGTAGTATAGTGGCGGCACAAGAGACCCAGTACTTC.

The CDR3, as DNA: TGTGCCAGCAGGACGGGGGGCCCCGCGAACACCGGGGAGCTGTTTTTT. As protein: CASRTGGPANTGELFF. The J gene is TRBJ2-2, the V gene TRBV2; perhaps TRBD2 as D (7 bases). The germline CDR1 and CDR2 sequences are SNHLY and FYNNEI. The V gene lost 6 bases and the J gene lost 0 bases, with 14 bases spanning the gap. This CDR3 is built from 16 residues. Filled out from reference TRBV2 and TRBJ2-2, the complete variable domain reads EPEVTQTPSHQVTQMGQEVILRCVPISNHLYFYWYRQILGQKVEFLVSFYNNEISEKSEIFDDQFSVERPDGSNFTLKIRSTKLEDSAMYFCASRTGGPANTGELFFGEGSRLTVL.

This rearrangement joins TRBV6-1 to TRBJ2-1, with 8 bases that match TRBD1. The CDR3 has 16 amino acids. CDR1 and CDR2 (germline): MNHNS, SASEGT. V shed 2 bases, J shed 7 bases, and the junction held 10 bases outside the gene matches. CDR3 DNA: TGTGCCAGCAGTGAAAGGCAGGGGACAGGCTGGAATGAGCAGTTCTTC. It is translated as CASSERQGTGWNEQFF.

This clone was seen only a few times. This sequence joins TRBV18 and TRBJ2-5; D gene unclear. Per germline, CDR1 KGHSH and CDR2 LQKENI. Trimming removed 3 bases from V and 1 base from J, with 12 bases in between. The CDR3 runs to 15 residues. CDR3 amino acids: CASSPVPSAQETQYF. As DNA, the CDR3 is TGTGCCAGCTCACCTGTTCCTAGTGCCCAAGAGACCCAGTACTTC.

This chain links TRBV6-5 with TRBJ2-6, with 7 positions matching TRBD1. Trimming at V came to 6 bases and at J to 4 bases, leaving 6 bases not matched to a gene. Germline V lookup: CDR1 MNHEY, CDR2 SVGAGI. This CDR3 contains 15 residues. The CDR3 sequence: CASRRTGDGANVLTF. CDR3 coding DNA: TGTGCCAGCAGGAGAACAGGGGACGGGGCCAACGTCCTGACTTTC.

This clone appeared a single time. The genes are TRBV5-1 and TRBJ2-1; 9 positions agree with TRBD1. There are 15 residues in the CDR3. J was trimmed by 3 bases and V by 4 bases; bases with no gene match: 5. Germline V gene sequence: CDR1 SGHRS, CDR2 YFSETQ. In nucleotides, the CDR3 is TGCGCCAGCAGCCTAGGGACAGGGAACTACAATGAGCAGTTCTTC. Translating gives CASSLGTGNYNEQFF.

This chain uses TRBV2 with TRBJ1-1; D not resolved. Germline loops: CDR1 SNHLY, CDR2 FYNNEI. V lost 5 bases to trimming and J lost 1 base, with 8 bases between them. The CDR3 runs 13 residues. The CDR3 is CASSPQPNTEAFF. The CDR3 DNA reads TGTGCCAGCAGTCCACAACCGAACACTGAAGCTTTCTTT.